Following are 24 T cell receptor beta chains from one sample sequenced in a study of blood T cells in healthy people across ages. It was with a sample-barcoded 5' primer and a J-beta primer mix that a second PCR of roughly 7 to 11 cycles was run. MiXCR was run by TCRdb on the 5' RACE reads, yielding one entry per CDR3 protein. The sample holds around 1,500,000 distinct CDR3 sequences, around two fifths seen once. Sequencing input: blood. The receptors here all came from a woman aged 18-29 years in good health.

This clonotype was picked up many times. The chain uses TRBV20-1 and TRBJ2-1; 8 nucleotides match TRBD1. Germline V gene data show CDR1 as DFQATT and CDR2 as SNEGSKA (reference sequence). After removal of 6 bases from V and 3 bases from J, the junction contained 7 bases not matched to a gene. The CDR3 consists of 14 residues. This CDR3 reads CSAERQGFYNEQFF. The CDR3 nucleotides read TGCAGTGCCGAACGACAGGGGTTCTACAATGAGCAGTTCTTC.

In this sample, this clonotype turned up a few times. CDR3 sequence: CASSPRTGPKTPDTQYF. The CDR3 nucleotides read TGTGCCAGCAGCCCCCGGACAGGACCAAAGACTCCAGATACGCAGTATTTT. The chain joins TRBV7-9 to TRBJ2-3; 7 nucleotides align to TRBD1. In germline, CDR1 is SEHNR, CDR2 FQNEAQ (reference sequence). CDR3 size: 17 residues. Germline trimming cut 5 bases from V and 4 bases from J; bases unmatched to any gene: 15.

This clonotype was recorded many times. The V gene is TRBV5-1, the J gene TRBJ2-1, with TRBD2 matching over 7 bases. The CDR3 has 14 residues. Germline lookup yields CDR1 SGHRS and CDR2 YFSETQ. Unmatched junction bases numbered 4, after V lost 5 bases and J lost 2 bases. In DNA, the CDR3 is TGCGCCAGCAGTGGCGGGAGCGCCTACAATGAGCAGTTCTTC. Amino acid sequence: CASSGGSAYNEQFF.

J is TRBJ2-4 and V is TRBV30; D remains unclear. The germline V and J ends were trimmed by 0 bases and 0 bases, with 6 bases remaining between them. CDR1 is GTSNPN, CDR2 SVGIG, per germline (reference sequence). CDR3 length equals 14 residues. CDR3: CAWSVSPAKNIQYF. The CDR3 DNA reads as TGTGCCTGGAGTGTGTCTCCAGCCAAAAACATTCAGTACTTC.

This clonotype came up a few times. The chain carries TRBV15 and TRBJ2-1; 9 bases agree with TRBD2. V shed 0 bases and J 7 bases; nucleotides not matched to a gene: 7. Germline lookup yields CDR1 LNHNV and CDR2 YYDKDF (reference sequence). The CDR3 has 16 residues. The CDR3 loop reads CATSRDTPGLANEQFF. The CDR3 DNA sequence: TGTGCCACCAGCAGAGACACACCGGGACTAGCAAATGAGCAGTTCTTC. The variable domain in full, completed from reference TRBV15 and TRBJ2-1, reads DAMVIQNPRYQVTQFGKPVTLSCSQTLNHNVMYWYQQKSSQAPKLLFHYYDKDFNNEADTPDNFQSRRPNTSFCFLDIRSPGLGDTAMYLCATSRDTPGLANEQFFGPGTRLTVL.

The genes are TRBV6-5 and TRBJ2-7, with D possibly being TRBD1 (6 bases). This CDR3 spans 19 amino acids. Germline V gives CDR1 MNHEY, CDR2 SVGAGI. The germline V and J ends were trimmed by 2 bases and 1 base, with 24 bases remaining between them. CDR3 coding DNA: TGTGCCAGCAGTTACCATTCCGCAGGGGCCACACCCAGGTCCTACGAGCAGTACTTC. This translates into CASSYHSAGATPRSYEQYF.

This clonotype turned up a few times. This chain joins TRBV3-1 and TRBJ1-4; D gene ambiguous. This CDR3 is 16 amino acids long. Trimming left V 0 bases short and J 4 bases short, with 12 bases between. Germline loops: CDR1 LGHDT, CDR2 YNNKEL (reference sequence). The CDR3 protein is CASSQEFRVFNEKLFF. The CDR3 DNA sequence: TGTGCCAGCAGCCAAGAGTTCCGGGTGTTTAATGAAAAACTGTTTTTT.

The chain's CDR3 is CSATGDSNTYEQYF. The CDR3 DNA reads as TGCAGTGCCACAGGGGACAGCAACACCTACGAGCAGTACTTC. The gene calls are TRBV20-1 and TRBJ2-7, with 7 bases matching TRBD1. This CDR3 is built from 14 residues. Germline values: CDR1 DFQATT, CDR2 SNEGSKA (reference sequence). V was clipped by 6 bases and J by 2 bases; unmatched bases: 10.

Only one count was recorded for this clonotype. The chain is built from TRBV30 and TRBJ1-5, with D hard to call. Looked up from germline, CDR1 is GTSNPN and CDR2 is SVGIG (reference sequence). CDR3 length: 15 residues. V lost 0 bases to trimming and J lost 0 bases, with 9 bases between them. The CDR3 protein is CAWSVSGSSNQPQHF. In DNA, the CDR3 is TGTGCCTGGAGTGTATCGGGATCTAGCAATCAGCCCCAGCATTTT.

J is TRBJ1-2 and V is TRBV14; weak D call: TRBD1 (5 bases). Trimming removed 3 bases at V and 0 bases at J, with 11 bases between. This CDR3 is 15 amino acids long. The germline CDR1 and CDR2 sequences are SGHDN and FVKESK. CDR3 protein: CASSQQGLANYGYTF. In DNA, the CDR3 is TGTGCCAGCAGCCAGCAGGGACTGGCTAACTATGGCTACACCTTC.

This clonotype was detected only once. An end of the junction does not agree with germline; a read error may underlie this. CDR3 sequence: CASRPGTGGSDEQYF. The CDR3 nucleotides read TGTGCCAGCAGACCTGGGACAGGGGGCTCCGACGAGCAGTACTTC. The chain has TRBV2 and TRBJ2-7, with 12 bases lining up with TRBD1. CDR3 length: 15 amino acids. CDR1 SNHLY and CDR2 FYNNEI come from the germline V gene.

This clonotype has a handful of counts. The V call is TRBV5-8, the J call TRBJ2-1; tentatively, D is TRBD2 (5 bases). CDR1 is SGHTS, CDR2 YDEGEE, per germline. V was clipped by 4 bases and J by 5 bases, with 16 bases between them. The CDR3 spans 15 residues. The DNA of the CDR3 is TGTGCCAGCAGCGGACGCGGGTGGCAGAACAATGAGCAGTTCTTC. Translating it yields CASSGRGWQNNEQFF.

The chain joins TRBV27 to TRBJ2-5, with 11 bases lining up with TRBD2. The CDR3 runs to 14 residues. Germline-derived CDR1 and CDR2 are MNHEY and SMNVEV (reference sequence). After removal of 2 bases from V and 9 bases from J, the junction contained 5 bases not matched to a gene. This CDR3 reads CASSLSSGGAAQYF. In DNA form, the CDR3 reads TGTGCCAGCAGTTTAAGTAGCGGGGGGGCCGCCCAGTACTTC.

The rearrangement joins TRBV6-6 to TRBJ2-3; 9 bases align to TRBD2. This CDR3 spans 14 amino acids. The V gene end was trimmed by 8 bases and the J gene end by 3 bases; junction bases not matched to a gene: 6. Germline CDR1 and CDR2: MNHNY and SVGAGI (reference sequence). The DNA for the CDR3 is TGTGCCAGCGGGATAGCGGGGGATACAGATACGCAGTATTTT. This gives the protein CASGIAGDTDTQYF.

On this clonotype: The junction departs from the called germline gene at one end, perhaps through a read error. The V gene is TRBV27, the J gene TRBJ1-2; 12 nucleotides agree with TRBD1. CDR1 is MNHEY, CDR2 SMNVEV, per germline (reference sequence). CDR3 size: 15 residues. CDR3 amino acids: CASSGGTGGFHGYTF. The CDR3 nucleotides are TGTGCCAGCAGTGGAGGGACAGGGGGCTTCCATGGCTACACCTTT.

The J gene is TRBJ2-5, the V gene TRBV28; tentatively, D is TRBD1 (6 bases). V was cut by 6 bases and J by 5 bases, with 19 bases left in between. The V gene's germline CDR1 is MDHEN and CDR2 SYDVKM. This CDR3 comprises 15 residues. The CDR3 coding sequence is TGTGCCAGCAGCACATTGGCTTCTAGGGGGGAGACCCAGTACTTC. This codes for CASSTLASRGETQYF.

This clonotype was seen a handful of times. The V call is TRBV29-1, the J call TRBJ2-1; D uncertain. CDR3 length: 10 amino acids. The V end lost 4 bases, the J end lost 8 bases, and 6 bases lay between the germline ends. Per germline, CDR1 SQVTM and CDR2 ANQGSEA. The CDR3 DNA is TGCAGCGTTGCCCCGGATGAGCAGTTCTTC. Its protein is CSVAPDEQFF.

The J gene is TRBJ2-1, the V gene TRBV20-1, with 12 bases lining up with TRBD2. The CDR3 spans 17 residues. Losses at the gene ends were 5 bases for V and 3 bases for J; bases not matched to a gene: 11. CDR1 and CDR2 from the germline V gene are DFQATT and SNEGSKA (reference sequence). CDR3 bases: TGCAGTGCTGAGAGTCCCCTAGCGGGAGGGTACTACAATGAGCAGTTCTTC. It translates to CSAESPLAGGYYNEQFF.

The rearrangement joins TRBV24-1 to TRBJ2-7, with TRBD2 matching 7 bases. The CDR3 loop spans 14 amino acids. Per the germline V gene, CDR1 is KGHDR and CDR2 is SFDVKD. V shed 2 bases, J shed 7 bases, and the junction held 7 bases outside the gene matches. The CDR3 is CATSDSGLHNEQYF. The CDR3 region has the DNA TGTGCCACCAGTGATTCGGGACTACATAATGAGCAGTACTTC.

This clonotype came up a few times. This chain links TRBV25-1 with TRBJ2-1; 14 bases are a match to TRBD2. The V gene end was trimmed by 7 bases and the J gene end by 15 bases; junction bases not matched to a gene: 11. Germline lookup yields CDR1 MGHDK and CDR2 SYGVNS. CDR3 length: 14 amino acids. CDR3 DNA sequence: TGTGCCAGCAACCCGGGACTAGCGGGAGAAACACCGTTCTTC. Translation: CASNPGLAGETPFF.

Details on this clonotype: One junction end disagrees with the germline gene, perhaps due to a read error. The rearrangement joins TRBV6-1 to TRBJ1-1; perhaps TRBD1 as D (5 bases). The germline CDR1 and CDR2 sequences are MNHNS and SASEGT. The CDR3 is made up of 17 amino acids. CDR3 in amino acids: CASDQGPRRGMNAEAFF. The CDR3 DNA is TGTGCCAGCGATCAAGGTCCCCGGCGGGGCATGAACGCTGAAGCTTTCTTT.

V usage is TRBV7-9 and J usage is TRBJ1-6, with D perhaps TRBD1 (5 bases). V shed 5 bases and J shed 0 bases, with 11 bases lying between them. The germline V gene has CDR1 SEHNR and CDR2 FQNEAQ (reference sequence). The CDR3 contains 16 residues. The DNA for the CDR3 is TGTGCCAGCAGCAGCGCAGGGAGCTCCTATAATTCACCCCTCCACTTT. It is translated as CASSSAGSSYNSPLHF.

This clonotype was seen more than once but under ten times. This CDR3 is CASSQGSTVGWAEQFF. The CDR3 nucleotides read TGCGCCAGCAGCCAAGGAAGTACGGTGGGATGGGCTGAGCAGTTCTTC. The chain has TRBV5-1 and TRBJ2-1; D not resolved. V lost 4 bases to trimming and J lost 9 bases, with 23 bases between them. This CDR3 region has 16 residues. CDR1 SGHRS and CDR2 YFSETQ come from the germline V gene.

This clonotype turned up a few times. The V and J genes are TRBV10-3 and TRBJ2-3; 12 nucleotides agree with TRBD2. Unmatched junction bases numbered 5, after V lost 6 bases and J lost 4 bases. Per germline, CDR1 ENHRY and CDR2 SYGVKD. The CDR3 has 15 amino acids. The CDR3 loop reads CAISQLAGGPDTQYF. CDR3 coding DNA: TGTGCCATCAGCCAACTAGCGGGGGGACCAGATACGCAGTATTTT.